Sequencing of this T cell receptor (beta chain) was carried out in a study of beta chain features in type 1 diabetes. Broader study findings: There was a moderate but significant shortening of TCRB CDR3s in all four CD4+ subsets of Type 1 diabetes patients. Type 1 diabetes patients had VDJ junctions that carried fewer insertions and more deletions. In these data, an HLA type influence on TCRB rearrangement remained unresolved.

Since all of the isolated RNA was reverse transcribed, expressed TCRB transcripts were what got sequenced. Profiled with immunoSEQ multiplex PCR; TCRdb holds only in-frame clones, not every one. The sample holds just over 450,000 clones, about 32% seen once. This clone came up a few times. Its antigen is still unknown. Trimming cost V 8 bases and J 2 bases, with 16 bases left between them. This CDR3 is built from 14 residues. Germline loops: CDR1 MGHDK, CDR2 SYGVNS. This clonotype was obtained from a man aged 18 to 30 in good health. The rearrangement uses TRBV25-1 and TRBJ2-7, with D uncertain. Sequencing input: naive CD4+ T cells from blood. Here the CDR3 DNA reads TGTGCCAGCGAAGACACCCGTCCCCCCTACGAGCAGTACTTC. It is translated as CASEDTRPPYEQYF.